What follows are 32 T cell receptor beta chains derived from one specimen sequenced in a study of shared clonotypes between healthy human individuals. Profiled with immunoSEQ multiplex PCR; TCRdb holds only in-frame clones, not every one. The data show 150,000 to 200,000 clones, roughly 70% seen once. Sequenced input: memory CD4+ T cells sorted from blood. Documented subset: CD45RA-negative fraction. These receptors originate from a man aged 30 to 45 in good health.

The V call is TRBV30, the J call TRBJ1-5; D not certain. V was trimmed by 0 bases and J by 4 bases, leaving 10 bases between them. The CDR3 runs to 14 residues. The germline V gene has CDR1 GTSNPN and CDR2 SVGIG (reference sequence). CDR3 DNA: TGTGCCTGGAGTGTACTAGGGAATAATCAGCCCCAGCATTTT. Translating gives CAWSVLGNNQPQHF.

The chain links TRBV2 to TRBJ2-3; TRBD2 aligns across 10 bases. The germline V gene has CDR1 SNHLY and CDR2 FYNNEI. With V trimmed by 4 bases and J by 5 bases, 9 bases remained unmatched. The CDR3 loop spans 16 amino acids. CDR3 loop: CASSASSGSWQDTQYF. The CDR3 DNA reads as TGTGCCAGCAGTGCATCTAGCGGGAGTTGGCAAGATACGCAGTATTTT.

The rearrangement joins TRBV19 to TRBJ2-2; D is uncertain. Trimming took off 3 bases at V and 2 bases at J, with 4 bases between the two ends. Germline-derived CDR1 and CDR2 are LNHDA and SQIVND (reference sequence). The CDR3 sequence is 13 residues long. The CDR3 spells CASSILNTGELFF. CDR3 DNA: TGTGCCAGTAGTATTTTAAACACCGGGGAGCTGTTTTTT. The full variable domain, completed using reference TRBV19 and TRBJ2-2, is DGGITQSPKYLFRKEGQNVTLSCEQNLNHDAMYWYRQDPGQGLRLIYYSQIVNDFQKGDIAEGYSVSREKKESFPLTVTSAQKNPTAFYLCASSILNTGELFFGEGSRLTVL.

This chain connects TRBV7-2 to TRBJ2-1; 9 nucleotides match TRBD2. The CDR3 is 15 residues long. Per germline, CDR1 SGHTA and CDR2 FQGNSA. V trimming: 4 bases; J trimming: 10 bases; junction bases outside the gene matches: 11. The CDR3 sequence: CASSSGTSPWLEQFF. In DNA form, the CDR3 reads TGTGCCAGCAGCTCCGGGACTAGCCCTTGGTTGGAGCAGTTCTTC.

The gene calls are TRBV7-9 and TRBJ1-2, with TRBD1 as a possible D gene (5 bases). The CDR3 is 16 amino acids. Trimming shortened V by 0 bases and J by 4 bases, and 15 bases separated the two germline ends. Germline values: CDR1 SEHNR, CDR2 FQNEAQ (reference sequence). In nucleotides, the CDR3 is TGTGCCAGCAGCTTAGCGGGTGGCAGGGTGGCCTATGGCTACACCTTC. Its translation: CASSLAGGRVAYGYTF.

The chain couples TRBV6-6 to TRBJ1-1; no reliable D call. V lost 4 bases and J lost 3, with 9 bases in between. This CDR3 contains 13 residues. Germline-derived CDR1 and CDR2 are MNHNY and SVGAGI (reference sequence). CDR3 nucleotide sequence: TGTGCCAGCAGTTTCGTCAAGGACACTGAAGCTTTCTTT. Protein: CASSFVKDTEAFF.

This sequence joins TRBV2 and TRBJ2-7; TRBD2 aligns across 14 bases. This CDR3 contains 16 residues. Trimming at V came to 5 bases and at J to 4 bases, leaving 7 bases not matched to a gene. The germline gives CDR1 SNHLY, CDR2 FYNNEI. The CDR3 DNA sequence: TGTGCCAGCAGTCCCGGGACTAGCGGGAGCTATTACGAGCAGTACTTC. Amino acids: CASSPGTSGSYYEQYF.

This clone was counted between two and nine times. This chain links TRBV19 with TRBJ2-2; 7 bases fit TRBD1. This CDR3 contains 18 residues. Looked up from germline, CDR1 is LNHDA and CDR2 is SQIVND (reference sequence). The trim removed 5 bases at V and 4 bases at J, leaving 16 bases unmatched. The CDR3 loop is CASSGRGGPTGPTGELFF. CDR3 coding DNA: TGTGCCAGTAGTGGGAGAGGGGGTCCGACAGGGCCCACCGGGGAGCTGTTTTTT. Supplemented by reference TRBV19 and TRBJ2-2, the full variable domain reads DGGITQSPKYLFRKEGQNVTLSCEQNLNHDAMYWYRQDPGQGLRLIYYSQIVNDFQKGDIAEGYSVSREKKESFPLTVTSAQKNPTAFYLCASSGRGGPTGPTGELFFGEGSRLTVL.

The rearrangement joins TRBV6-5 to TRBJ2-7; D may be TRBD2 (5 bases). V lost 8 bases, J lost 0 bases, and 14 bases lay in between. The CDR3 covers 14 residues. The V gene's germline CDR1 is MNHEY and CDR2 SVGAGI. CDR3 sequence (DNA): TGTGCCAGCCACGGGAACGGAATCTCCTACGAGCAGTACTTC. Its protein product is CASHGNGISYEQYF.

CDR3 bases: TGCGCCAGCAGCCATGACAGGGGAAAAAACATTCAGTACTTC. Protein sequence: CASSHDRGKNIQYF. The J gene is TRBJ2-4, the V gene TRBV10-2, with 8 bases lining up with TRBD1. In germline, CDR1 is WSHSY, CDR2 SAAADI. This CDR3 region has 14 residues. V trimming: 6 bases; J trimming: 4 bases; junction bases outside the gene matches: 5.

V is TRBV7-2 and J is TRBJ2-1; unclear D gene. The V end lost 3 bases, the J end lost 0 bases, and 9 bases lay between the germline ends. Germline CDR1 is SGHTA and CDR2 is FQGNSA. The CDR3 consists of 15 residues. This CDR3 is CASSLGRASYNEQFF. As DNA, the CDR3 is TGTGCCAGCAGCTTGGGCAGAGCCTCCTACAATGAGCAGTTCTTC.

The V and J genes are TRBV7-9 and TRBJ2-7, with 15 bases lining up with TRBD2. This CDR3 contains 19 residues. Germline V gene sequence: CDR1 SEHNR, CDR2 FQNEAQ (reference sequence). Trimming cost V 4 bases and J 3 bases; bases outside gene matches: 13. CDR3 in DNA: TGTGCCAGCAGCTCTGGACTAGCGGGAGGGTTAGGTAGTTACTACGAGCAGTACTTC. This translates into CASSSGLAGGLGSYYEQYF. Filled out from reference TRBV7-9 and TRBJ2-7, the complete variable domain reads DTGVSQNPRHKITKRGQNVTFRCDPISEHNRLYWYRQTLGQGPEFLTYFQNEAQLEKSRLLSDRFSAERPKGSFSTLEIQRTEQGDSAMYLCASSSGLAGGLGSYYEQYFGPGTRLTVT.

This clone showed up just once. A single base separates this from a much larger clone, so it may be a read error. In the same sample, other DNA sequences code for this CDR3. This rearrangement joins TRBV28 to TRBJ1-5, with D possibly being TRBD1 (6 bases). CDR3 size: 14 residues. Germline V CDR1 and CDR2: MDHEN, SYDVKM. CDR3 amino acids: CASLGGGRNQPQHF. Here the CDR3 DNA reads TGTGCTAGCCTCGGGGGCGGGCGGAATCAGCCCCAGCATTTT.

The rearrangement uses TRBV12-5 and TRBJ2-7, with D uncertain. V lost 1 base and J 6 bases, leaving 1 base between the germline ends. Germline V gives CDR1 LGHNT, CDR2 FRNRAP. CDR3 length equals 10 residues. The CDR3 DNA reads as TGTGCTAGTGGTTTGGGCGAGCAGTACTTC. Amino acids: CASGLGEQYF.

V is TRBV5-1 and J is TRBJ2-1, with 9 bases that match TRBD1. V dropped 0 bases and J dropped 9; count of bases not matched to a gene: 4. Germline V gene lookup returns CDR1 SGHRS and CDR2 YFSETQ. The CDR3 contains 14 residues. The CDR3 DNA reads TGCGCCAGCAGCTTGGATAGGACAGGGGCTGAGCAGTTCTTC. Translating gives CASSLDRTGAEQFF.

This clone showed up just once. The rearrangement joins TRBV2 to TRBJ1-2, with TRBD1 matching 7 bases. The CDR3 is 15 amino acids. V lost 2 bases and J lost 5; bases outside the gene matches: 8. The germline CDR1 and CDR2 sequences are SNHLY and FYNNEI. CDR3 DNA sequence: TGTGCCAGCAGTGAATCCCGACAGGGTTCTTATGGCTACACCTTC. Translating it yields CASSESRQGSYGYTF.

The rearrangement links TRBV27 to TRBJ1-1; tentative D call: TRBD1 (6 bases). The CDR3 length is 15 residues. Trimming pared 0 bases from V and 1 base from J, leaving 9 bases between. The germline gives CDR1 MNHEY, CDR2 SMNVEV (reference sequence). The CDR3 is CASSLSTGTNTEAFF. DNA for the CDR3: TGTGCCAGCAGTTTATCTACAGGGACGAACACTGAAGCTTTCTTT.

CDR3 bases: TGTGCCAGCAGCTTAGGGGGGTGGCGGGAGACCCAGTACTTC. Amino acid sequence: CASSLGGWRETQYF. The chain couples TRBV11-2 to TRBJ2-5; D might be TRBD1 or TRBD2, each matching 5 bases. The CDR3 sequence is 14 residues long. V was shortened by 1 base and J by 5 bases, with 11 bases between the two germline ends. Germline V gene sequence: CDR1 SGHAT, CDR2 FQNNGV.

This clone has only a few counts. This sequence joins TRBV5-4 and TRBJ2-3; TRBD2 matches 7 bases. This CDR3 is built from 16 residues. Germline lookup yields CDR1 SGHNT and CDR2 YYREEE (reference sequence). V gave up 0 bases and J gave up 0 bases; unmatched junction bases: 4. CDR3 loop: CASSLVPGGSTDTQYF. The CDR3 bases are TGTGCCAGCAGCTTGGTTCCGGGAGGCAGCACAGATACGCAGTATTTT.

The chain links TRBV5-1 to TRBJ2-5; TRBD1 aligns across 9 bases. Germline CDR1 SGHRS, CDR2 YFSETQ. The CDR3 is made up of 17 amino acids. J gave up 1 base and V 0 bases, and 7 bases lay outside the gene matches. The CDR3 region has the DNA TGCGCCAGCAGCTTGGACAGGGGGCGTGTTGGCCAAGAGACCCAGTACTTC. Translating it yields CASSLDRGRVGQETQYF.

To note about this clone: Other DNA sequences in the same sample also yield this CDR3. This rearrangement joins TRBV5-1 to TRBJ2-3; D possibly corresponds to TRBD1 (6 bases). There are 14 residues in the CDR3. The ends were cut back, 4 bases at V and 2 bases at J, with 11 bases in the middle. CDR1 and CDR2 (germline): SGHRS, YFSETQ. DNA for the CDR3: TGCGCCAGCAGCCTCGGACAGACCACAGATACGCAGTATTTT. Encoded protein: CASSLGQTTDTQYF.

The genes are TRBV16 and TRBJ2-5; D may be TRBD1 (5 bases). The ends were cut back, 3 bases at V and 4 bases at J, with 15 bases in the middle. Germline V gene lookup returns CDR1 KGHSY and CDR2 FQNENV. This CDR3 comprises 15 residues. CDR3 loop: CASSQDKYTGETQYF. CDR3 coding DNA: TGTGCCAGCAGCCAGGACAAATATACCGGAGAGACCCAGTACTTC.

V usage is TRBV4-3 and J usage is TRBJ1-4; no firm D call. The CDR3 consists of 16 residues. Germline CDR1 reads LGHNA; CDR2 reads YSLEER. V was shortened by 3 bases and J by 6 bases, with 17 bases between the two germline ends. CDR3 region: CASSQARGSRYEKLFF. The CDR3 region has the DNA TGCGCCAGCAGCCAGGCCCGTGGGTCTCGGTATGAAAAACTGTTTTTT.

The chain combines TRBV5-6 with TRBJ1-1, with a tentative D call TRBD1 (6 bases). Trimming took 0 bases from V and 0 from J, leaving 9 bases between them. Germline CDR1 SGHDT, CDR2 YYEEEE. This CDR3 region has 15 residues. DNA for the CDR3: TGTGCCAGCAGCTTGGAGCGGACAGTGAACACTGAAGCTTTCTTT. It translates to CASSLERTVNTEAFF.

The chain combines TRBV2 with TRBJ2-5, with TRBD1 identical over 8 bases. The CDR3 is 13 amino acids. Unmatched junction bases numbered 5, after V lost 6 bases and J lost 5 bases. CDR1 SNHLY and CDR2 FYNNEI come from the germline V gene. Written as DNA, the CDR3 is TGTGCCAGCAGACCCACAGGGGGGGAGACCCAGTACTTC. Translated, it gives CASRPTGGETQYF.

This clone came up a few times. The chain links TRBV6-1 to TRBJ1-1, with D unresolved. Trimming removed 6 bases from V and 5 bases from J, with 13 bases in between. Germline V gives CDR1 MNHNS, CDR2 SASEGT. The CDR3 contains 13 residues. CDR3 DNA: TGTGCCAGCAGCCCAGTGTGGGGAACTGAAGCTTTCTTT. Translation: CASSPVWGTEAFF.

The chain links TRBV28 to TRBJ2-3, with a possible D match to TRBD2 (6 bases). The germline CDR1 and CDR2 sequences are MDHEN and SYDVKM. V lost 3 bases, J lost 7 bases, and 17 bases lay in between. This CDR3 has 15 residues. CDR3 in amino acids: CASSFTGVNVNTQYF. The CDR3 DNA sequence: TGTGCCAGCAGTTTTACGGGGGTAAATGTTAATACGCAGTATTTT.

The DNA for the CDR3 is TGTGCCAGCAGTCAGGTAGCGGGAGTTCGTGAGCAGTACTTC. Residues: CASSQVAGVREQYF. V and J are TRBV5-8 and TRBJ2-7, with 9 bases fitting TRBD2. The trim removed 5 bases at V and 7 bases at J, leaving 10 bases unmatched. The length of the CDR3 is 14 residues. Looked up from germline, CDR1 is SGHTS and CDR2 is YDEGEE.

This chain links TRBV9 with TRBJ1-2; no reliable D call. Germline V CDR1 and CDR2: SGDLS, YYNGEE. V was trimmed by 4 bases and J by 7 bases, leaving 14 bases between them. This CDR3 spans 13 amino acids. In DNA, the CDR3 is TGTGCCAGCAGCCCAGATCAAACGGGTGGCTACACCTTC. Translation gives CASSPDQTGGYTF.

The chain's CDR3 is CAISGGGAATEAFF. The DNA for the CDR3 is TGTGCCATCAGTGGGGGAGGAGCGGCCACTGAAGCTTTCTTT. J is TRBJ1-1 and V is TRBV10-3, with D unclear. V was cut by 4 bases and J by 4 bases, with 13 bases left in between. Looked up from germline, CDR1 is ENHRY and CDR2 is SYGVKD. The CDR3 has 14 residues.

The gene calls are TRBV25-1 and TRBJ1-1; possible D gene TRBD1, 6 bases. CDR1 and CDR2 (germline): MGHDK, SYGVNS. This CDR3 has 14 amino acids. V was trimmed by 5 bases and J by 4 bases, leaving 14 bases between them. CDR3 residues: CASSLQPGVTEAFF. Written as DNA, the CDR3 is TGTGCCAGCAGTCTCCAACCAGGGGTCACTGAAGCTTTCTTT.

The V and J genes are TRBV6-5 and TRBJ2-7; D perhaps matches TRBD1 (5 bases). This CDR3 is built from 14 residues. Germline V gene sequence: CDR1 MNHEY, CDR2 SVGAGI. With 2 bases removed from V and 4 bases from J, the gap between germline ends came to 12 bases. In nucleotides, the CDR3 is TGTGCCAGCAGTTACGGAATAAGGGGTTACGAGCAGTACTTC. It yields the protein CASSYGIRGYEQYF.